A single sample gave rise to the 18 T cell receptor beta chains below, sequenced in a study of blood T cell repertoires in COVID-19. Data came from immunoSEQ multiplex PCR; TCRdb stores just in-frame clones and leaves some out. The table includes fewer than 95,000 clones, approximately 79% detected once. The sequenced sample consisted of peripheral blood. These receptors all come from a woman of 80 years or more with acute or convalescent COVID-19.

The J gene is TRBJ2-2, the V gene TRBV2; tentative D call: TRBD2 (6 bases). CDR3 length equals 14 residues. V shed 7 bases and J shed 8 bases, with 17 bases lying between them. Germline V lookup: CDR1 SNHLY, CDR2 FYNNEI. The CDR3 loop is CASTLADRGGELFF. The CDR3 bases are TGTGCCAGCACGCTAGCCGACCGGGGGGGGGAGCTGTTTTTT.

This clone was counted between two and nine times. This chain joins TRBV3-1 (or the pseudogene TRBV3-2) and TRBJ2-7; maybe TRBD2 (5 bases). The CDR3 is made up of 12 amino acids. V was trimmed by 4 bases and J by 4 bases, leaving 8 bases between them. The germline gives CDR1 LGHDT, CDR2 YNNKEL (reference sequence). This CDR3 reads CASSPSGYEQYF. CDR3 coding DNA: TGTGCCAGCAGCCCGTCGGGGTACGAGCAGTACTTC.

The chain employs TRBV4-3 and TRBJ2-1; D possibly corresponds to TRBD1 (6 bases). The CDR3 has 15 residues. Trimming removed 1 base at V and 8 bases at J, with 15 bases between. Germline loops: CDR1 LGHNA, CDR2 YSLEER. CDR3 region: CASSQVSGAVYEQFF. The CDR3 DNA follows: TGCGCCAGCAGCCAAGTATCAGGGGCCGTCTATGAGCAGTTCTTC.

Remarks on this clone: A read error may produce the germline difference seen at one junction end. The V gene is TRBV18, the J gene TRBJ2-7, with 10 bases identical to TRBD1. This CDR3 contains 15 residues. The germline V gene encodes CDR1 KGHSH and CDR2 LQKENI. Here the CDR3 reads CASSPGDRGGYGQYF. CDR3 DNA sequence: TGTGCCAGCTCACCAGGGGACAGGGGAGGCTACGGGCAGTACTTC.

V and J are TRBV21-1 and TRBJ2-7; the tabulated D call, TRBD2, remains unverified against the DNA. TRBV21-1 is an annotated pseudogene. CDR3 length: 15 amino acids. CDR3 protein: CASSTRARITYEQYF. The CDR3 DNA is TGTGCCAGCAGCACTCGAGCCCGAATAACCTACGAGCAGTACTTC.

CDR3 residues: CATSRYRGGNQPQHF. DNA of the CDR3: TGTGCCACCAGCAGGTACAGGGGGGGAAATCAGCCCCAGCATTTT. The chain recombines TRBV15 with TRBJ1-5, with 8 bases aligning to TRBD1. V was clipped by 3 bases and J by 4 bases; unmatched bases: 5. Germline assignment: CDR1 LNHNV and CDR2 YYDKDF (reference sequence). This CDR3 has 15 amino acids. Full variable domain (remainder filled in from reference TRBV15 and TRBJ1-5): DAMVIQNPRYQVTQFGKPVTLSCSQTLNHNVMYWYQQKSSQAPKLLFHYYDKDFNNEADTPDNFQSRRPNTSFCFLDIRSPGLGDTAMYLCATSRYRGGNQPQHFGDGTRLSIL.

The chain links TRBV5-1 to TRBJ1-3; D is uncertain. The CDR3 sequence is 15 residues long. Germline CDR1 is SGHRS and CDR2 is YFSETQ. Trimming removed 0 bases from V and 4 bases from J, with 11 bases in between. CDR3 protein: CASSLGPVQGNTIYF. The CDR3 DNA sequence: TGCGCCAGCAGCTTGGGGCCAGTGCAGGGAAACACCATATATTTT.

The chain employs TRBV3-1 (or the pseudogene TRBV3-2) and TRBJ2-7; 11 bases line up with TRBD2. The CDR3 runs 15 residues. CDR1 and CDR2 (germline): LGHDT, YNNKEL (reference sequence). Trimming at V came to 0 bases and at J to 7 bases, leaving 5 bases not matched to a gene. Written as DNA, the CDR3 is TGTGCCAGCAGCCAAGATAGACTAGCGGGGACGGAGCAGTACTTC. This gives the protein CASSQDRLAGTEQYF.

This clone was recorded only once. CDR3 sequence reads: CASSSLSTGDGGYTF. CDR3 bases: TGTGCCAGCAGCTCACTGTCGACAGGAGATGGGGGCTACACCTTC. The gene calls are TRBV14 and TRBJ1-2; TRBD1 might be the D (6 bases). Germline lookup yields CDR1 SGHDN and CDR2 FVKESK. The CDR3 contains 15 residues. Trimming took off 5 bases at V and 8 bases at J, with 21 bases between the two ends.

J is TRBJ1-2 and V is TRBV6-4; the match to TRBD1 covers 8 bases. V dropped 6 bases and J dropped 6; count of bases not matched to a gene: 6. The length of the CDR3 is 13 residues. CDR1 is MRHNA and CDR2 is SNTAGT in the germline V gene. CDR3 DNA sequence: TGTGCCAGCAGACACCTGGACAGGGATGGCTACACCTTC. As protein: CASRHLDRDGYTF.

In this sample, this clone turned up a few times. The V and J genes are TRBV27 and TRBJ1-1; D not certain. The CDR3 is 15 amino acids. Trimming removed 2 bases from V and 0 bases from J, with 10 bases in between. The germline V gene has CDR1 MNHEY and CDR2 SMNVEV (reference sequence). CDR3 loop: CASSLKSNMNTEAFF. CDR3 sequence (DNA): TGTGCCAGCAGTTTAAAGTCCAACATGAACACTGAAGCTTTCTTT.

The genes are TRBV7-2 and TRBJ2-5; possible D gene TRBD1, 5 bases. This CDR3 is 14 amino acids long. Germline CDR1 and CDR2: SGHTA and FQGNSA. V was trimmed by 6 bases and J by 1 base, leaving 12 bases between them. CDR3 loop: CASSYQGFQETQYF. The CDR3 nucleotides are TGTGCCAGCAGTTACCAGGGTTTCCAAGAGACCCAGTACTTC.

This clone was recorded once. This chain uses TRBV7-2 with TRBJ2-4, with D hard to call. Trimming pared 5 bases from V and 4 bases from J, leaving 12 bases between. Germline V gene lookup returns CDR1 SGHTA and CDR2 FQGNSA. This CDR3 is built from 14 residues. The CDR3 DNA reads TGTGCCAGCAGCGGGCTCGACCGTAAAAACATTCAGTACTTC. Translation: CASSGLDRKNIQYF.

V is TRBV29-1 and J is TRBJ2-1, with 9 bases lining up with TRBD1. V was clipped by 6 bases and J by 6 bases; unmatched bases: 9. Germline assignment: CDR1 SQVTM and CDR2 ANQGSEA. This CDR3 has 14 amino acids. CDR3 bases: TGCAGCGTCGCCTACAGGGGGCGCGGCAATGAGCAGTTCTTC. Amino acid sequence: CSVAYRGRGNEQFF.

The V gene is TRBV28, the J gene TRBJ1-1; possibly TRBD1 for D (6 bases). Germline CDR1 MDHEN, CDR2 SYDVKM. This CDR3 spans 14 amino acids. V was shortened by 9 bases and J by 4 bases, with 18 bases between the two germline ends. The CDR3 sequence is CASFTGILITEAFF. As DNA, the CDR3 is TGTGCCAGTTTTACAGGGATCTTGATCACTGAAGCTTTCTTT.

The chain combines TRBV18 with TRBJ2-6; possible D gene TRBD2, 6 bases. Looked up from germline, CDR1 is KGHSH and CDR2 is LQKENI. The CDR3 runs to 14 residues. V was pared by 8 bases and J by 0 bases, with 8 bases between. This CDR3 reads CASAGSSGANVLTF. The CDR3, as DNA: TGTGCCAGCGCGGGGAGCTCTGGGGCCAACGTCCTGACTTTC.

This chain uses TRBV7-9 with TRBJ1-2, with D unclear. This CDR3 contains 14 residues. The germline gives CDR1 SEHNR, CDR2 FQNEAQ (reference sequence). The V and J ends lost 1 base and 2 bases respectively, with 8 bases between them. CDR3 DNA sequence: TGTGCCAGCAGCTTAGTCCCGGAGAACTATGGCTACACCTTC. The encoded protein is CASSLVPENYGYTF.

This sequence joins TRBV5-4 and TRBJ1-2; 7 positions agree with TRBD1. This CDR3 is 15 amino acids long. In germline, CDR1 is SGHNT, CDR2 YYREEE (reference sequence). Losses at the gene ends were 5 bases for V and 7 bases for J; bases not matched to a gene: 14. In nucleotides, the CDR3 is TGTGCCAGCAGATCGTTCTACAGGGGTAAGGGTGGCTACACCTTC. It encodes CASRSFYRGKGGYTF.